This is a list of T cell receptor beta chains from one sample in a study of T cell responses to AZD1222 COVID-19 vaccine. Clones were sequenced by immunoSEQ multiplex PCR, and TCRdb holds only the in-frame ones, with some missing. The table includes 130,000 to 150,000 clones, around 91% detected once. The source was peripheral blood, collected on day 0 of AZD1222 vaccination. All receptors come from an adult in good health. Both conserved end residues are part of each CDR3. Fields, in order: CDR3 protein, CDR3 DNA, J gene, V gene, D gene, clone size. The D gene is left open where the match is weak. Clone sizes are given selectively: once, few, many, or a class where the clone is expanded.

CDR3aa: CASSSDGASGNTIYF; CDR3nt: TGCGCCAGCAGCTCGGACGGAGCCTCTGGAAACACCATATATTTT; j_gene: TRBJ1-3; v_gene: TRBV5-1; d_gene: .; abundance: .
CDR3aa: CASSLLSGAETQYF; CDR3nt: TGTGCCAGCAGTTTATTATCTGGGGCGGAGACCCAGTACTTC; j_gene: TRBJ2-5; v_gene: TRBV27; d_gene: .; abundance: .
CDR3aa: CATEWETGELFF; CDR3nt: TGTGCCACCGAATGGGAGACCGGGGAGCTGTTTTTT; j_gene: TRBJ2-2; v_gene: TRBV24-1; d_gene: .; abundance: .
CDR3aa: CASSYSFRELFF; CDR3nt: TGTGCCAGCAGTTACTCCTTTCGGGAGCTGTTTTTT; j_gene: TRBJ2-2; v_gene: TRBV6-2/TRBV6-3; d_gene: .; abundance: .
CDR3aa: CASSSGQPYQPQHF; CDR3nt: TGTGCCAGCAGCTCGGGACAGCCATATCAGCCCCAGCATTTT; j_gene: TRBJ1-5; v_gene: TRBV7-9; d_gene: TRBD1; abundance: .
CDR3aa: CASSPIDNEKLFF; CDR3nt: TGTGCCAGCTCACCGATAGATAATGAAAAACTGTTTTTT; j_gene: TRBJ1-4; v_gene: TRBV18; d_gene: .; abundance: .
CDR3aa: CASSVGGRRNEKLFF; CDR3nt: TGTGCCAGCAGCGTGGGGGGCAGGAGGAATGAAAAACTGTTTTTT; j_gene: TRBJ1-4; v_gene: TRBV9; d_gene: .; abundance: .
CDR3aa: CATGTLQAEAFF; CDR3nt: TGTGCCACAGGGACCCTACAGGCTGAAGCTTTCTTT; j_gene: TRBJ1-1; v_gene: TRBV6-5; d_gene: .; abundance: few
CDR3aa: CASTLGLAGTETQYF; CDR3nt: TGTGCCAGCACCCTAGGACTAGCGGGAACAGAGACCCAGTACTTC; j_gene: TRBJ2-5; v_gene: TRBV6-5; d_gene: TRBD2; abundance: once
CDR3aa: CASSLGQGAIIAYGYTF; CDR3nt: TGCGCCAGCAGCTTGGGGCAGGGGGCGATAATCGCCTATGGCTACACCTTC; j_gene: TRBJ1-2; v_gene: TRBV5-1; d_gene: TRBD1; abundance: .
CDR3aa: CASSQEPSRNEQFF; CDR3nt: TGCGCCAGCAGCCAAGAGCCTAGTAGAAATGAGCAGTTCTTC; j_gene: TRBJ2-1; v_gene: TRBV4-1; d_gene: .; abundance: .
CDR3aa: CAISESRGGDTEAFF; CDR3nt: TGTGCCATCAGTGAATCGAGGGGTGGGGACACTGAAGCTTTCTTT; j_gene: TRBJ1-1; v_gene: TRBV10-3; d_gene: .; abundance: .
CDR3aa: CASSPFPATTSVETQYF; CDR3nt: TGTGCCAGCTCACCATTTCCGGCGACGACTAGCGTAGAGACCCAGTACTTC; j_gene: TRBJ2-5; v_gene: TRBV18; d_gene: TRBD2; abundance: .
CDR3aa: CASSTPGAFWGYTF; CDR3nt: TGTGCCAGCAGCACACCGGGAGCTTTTTGGGGCTACACCTTC; j_gene: TRBJ1-2; v_gene: TRBV7-2; d_gene: .; abundance: once
CDR3aa: CASSGEDLFRSQPQHF; CDR3nt: TGTGCCAGCAGTGGGGAGGACTTATTTCGAAGTCAGCCCCAGCATTTT; j_gene: TRBJ1-5; v_gene: TRBV25-1; d_gene: .; abundance: .
CDR3aa: CASSQQLGVNTDTQYF; CDR3nt: TGTGCCAGCTCGCAGCAGCTGGGGGTAAACACAGATACGCAGTATTTT; j_gene: TRBJ2-3; v_gene: TRBV18; d_gene: .; abundance: .
CDR3aa: CASSESQPTSGYTF; CDR3nt: TGTGCCAGCAGTGAGAGTCAGCCGACTTCGGGCTACACCTTC; j_gene: TRBJ1-2; v_gene: TRBV2; d_gene: .; abundance: .
CDR3aa: CASSLARGRGRFQETQYF; CDR3nt: TGTGCCAGCAGCTTAGCGCGGGGGCGGGGGCGCTTCCAGGAGACCCAGTACTTC; j_gene: TRBJ2-5; v_gene: TRBV7-2; d_gene: .; abundance: .
CDR3aa: CASSSAGGRDEQFF; CDR3nt: TGTGCCAGCAGCTCGGCGGGGGGGCGGGATGAGCAGTTCTTC; j_gene: TRBJ2-1; v_gene: TRBV5-4; d_gene: TRBD2; abundance: .
CDR3aa: CASSLNRDSPLHF; CDR3nt: TGTGCCAGCAGCTTAAACAGGGATTCACCCCTCCACTTT; j_gene: TRBJ1-6; v_gene: TRBV7-3; d_gene: .; abundance: .
CDR3aa: CASSFLDSGELFF; CDR3nt: TGTGCCAGCAGCTTCTTGGACAGCGGGGAGCTGTTTTTT; j_gene: TRBJ2-2; v_gene: TRBV7-9; d_gene: .; abundance: .
CDR3aa: CASSYFQETQYF; CDR3nt: TGCGCCAGCAGCTATTTCCAAGAGACCCAGTACTTC; j_gene: TRBJ2-5; v_gene: TRBV5-1; d_gene: .; abundance: once
CDR3aa: CASSHGGTILMEQYF; CDR3nt: TGTGCCAGCAGCCATGGGGGAACAATCCTTATGGAGCAGTACTTC; j_gene: TRBJ2-7; v_gene: TRBV3-1/TRBV3-2; d_gene: .; abundance: .
CDR3aa: CASSQGSLGAFF; CDR3nt: TGTGCCAGCAGCCAAGGGTCCCTTGGAGCTTTCTTT; j_gene: TRBJ1-1; v_gene: TRBV3-1/TRBV3-2; d_gene: .; abundance: few
CDR3aa: CASSPRSSDYEQYF; CDR3nt: TGTGCCAGCAGCCCGCGTTCGAGTGACTACGAGCAGTACTTC; j_gene: TRBJ2-7; v_gene: TRBV5-4; d_gene: .; abundance: .
CDR3aa: CASSPREDPRQETQYF; CDR3nt: TGTGCCAGTAGTCCAAGAGAGGACCCTAGGCAAGAGACCCAGTACTTC; j_gene: TRBJ2-5; v_gene: TRBV19; d_gene: .; abundance: .